Presented here are 22 T cell receptor beta chains from one specimen sequenced in a study of identical twins (dated by TCRdb to the mid-2010s). Libraries were prepared through 5' RACE. Sequenced using an Illumina HiSeq 2000. The public reads were reprocessed in TCRdb via fastp at Q25 and MiXCR, keeping in-frame beta chains. Under each unique CDR3 protein, matching rows form one entry showing the most common genes and DNA. The sample has more than 1.5 million distinct CDR3 sequences on record, roughly a third of them singletons. Of the sample, more than 0.25% falls within the top ten clones. The sequenced sample was cord blood. The receptors derive from a newborn girl in good health.

A few counts support this clonotype. This rearrangement joins TRBV29-1 to TRBJ2-5; 9 bases are shared with TRBD2. The CDR3 has 15 residues. V was clipped by 8 bases and J by 11 bases; unmatched bases: 21. Germline loops: CDR1 SQVTM, CDR2 ANQGSEA. CDR3 region: CSTGSKRGVSNEQYF. The CDR3 DNA sequence: TGCAGCACTGGTTCGAAGCGGGGGGTGTCGAATGAGCAGTACTTC.

There are a few counts of this clonotype. The rearrangement links TRBV28 to TRBJ2-3; the match to TRBD2 covers 10 bases. Trimming took 8 bases from V and 5 from J; bases not matched to a gene: 4. Germline CDR1 reads MDHEN; CDR2 reads SYDVKM. The CDR3 is 13 amino acids. CDR3 residues: CASLAGAGDTQYF. CDR3 nucleotides: TGTGCCAGCCTAGCGGGAGCAGGAGATACGCAGTATTTT.

The chain couples TRBV12-3 or TRBV12-4 to TRBJ1-1, with 8 nucleotides matching TRBD1. The CDR3 loop spans 15 amino acids. V lost 6 bases to trimming and J lost 4 bases; unmatched junction nucleotides: 10. The CDR3 is CASSHGQGLSTEAFF. The CDR3 nucleotides read TGTGCCAGCAGCCACGGACAGGGCTTGAGCACTGAAGCTTTCTTT.

Remarks on this clonotype: This may be a read error, as it is one base from a much larger clone. This sequence joins TRBV5-1 and TRBJ2-1; 13 bases align to TRBD2. The DNA matches TRBJ2-7 better at its end, which makes the J call doubtful. The CDR3 sequence is 15 residues long. Germline CDR1 is SGHRS and CDR2 is YFSETQ. The CDR3 loop is CASSVGLAGNNEQYF. Here the CDR3 DNA reads TGCGCCAGCAGCGTGGGACTAGCGGGGAACAATGAGCAGTACTTC.

This clonotype showed up just a few times. The V and J genes are TRBV6-1 and TRBJ2-7, with 9 bases that match TRBD1. V trimming: 5 bases; J trimming: 0 bases; junction bases outside the gene matches: 8. The CDR3 totals 16 residues. Germline V CDR1 and CDR2: MNHNS, SASEGT. The CDR3 nucleotides read TGTGCCAGCAGTCGCGAAGACAGGGGGTTCTCCTACGAGCAGTACTTC. Residues: CASSREDRGFSYEQYF.

This clonotype came up a few times. At one end the junction does not follow the germline gene, possibly because of a read error. CDR3 region: CAGSPGPALPSGSTYNEQFF. The CDR3 DNA reads TGCGCCGGCAGCCCCGGCCCAGCCCTCCCTAGCGGGAGTACCTACAATGAGCAGTTCTTC. The chain recombines TRBV4-1 with TRBJ2-1; TRBD2 agrees at 10 bases. The germline V gene encodes CDR1 MGHRA and CDR2 YSYEKL. This CDR3 comprises 20 residues.

This chain connects TRBV6-5 to TRBJ1-2, with D possibly TRBD1 on 5 matching bases. Trimming cost V 6 bases and J 4 bases, with 9 bases left between them. In germline, CDR1 is MNHEY, CDR2 SVGAGI. This CDR3 has 12 residues. CDR3 loop: CASRQGRYGYTF. The CDR3 DNA follows: TGTGCCAGCAGGCAGGGACGCTATGGCTACACCTTC.

The chain carries TRBV28 and TRBJ2-3; TRBD2 matches at 7 bases. The germline V gene has CDR1 MDHEN and CDR2 SYDVKM. V lost 2 bases and J lost 0; bases outside the gene matches: 11. The CDR3 runs 18 residues. CDR3 loop: CASSLSYGRSYSTDTQYF. CDR3 nucleotide sequence: TGTGCCAGCAGTTTAAGTTACGGGAGGTCTTATAGCACAGATACGCAGTATTTT.

The chain uses TRBV6-1 and TRBJ1-1; possible D gene TRBD1, 5 bases. The V gene lost 8 bases and the J gene lost 6 bases, with 19 bases spanning the gap. Germline values: CDR1 MNHNS, CDR2 SASEGT. CDR3 length equals 14 residues. CDR3 amino acids: CASDFLVGTAEAFF. CDR3 bases: TGTGCCAGCGATTTTTTGGTGGGGACCGCTGAAGCTTTCTTT.

This clonotype was detected a few times. The chain combines TRBV2 with TRBJ2-7, with D uncertain. V was pared by 2 bases and J by 3 bases, with 11 bases between. Germline CDR1 and CDR2: SNHLY and FYNNEI. The CDR3 is made up of 14 amino acids. DNA for the CDR3: TGTGCCAGCAGTGAACCAAGGGTGGGCTACGAGCAGTACTTC. Amino acid sequence: CASSEPRVGYEQYF.

As to this clonotype: The junction differs from germline at one of its ends, possibly a read error. The gene calls are TRBV12-3 or TRBV12-4 and TRBJ2-3, with D tentatively TRBD2 (5 bases). This CDR3 comprises 14 residues. The CDR3 DNA reads TGTGCCAGCAGTTTTAGCGTGAGAGCAGATGCGCAGTATTTT. It is translated as CASSFSVRADAQYF.

The chain couples TRBV3-1 to TRBJ1-1, with a weak D call TRBD1 (5 bases). Germline V lookup: CDR1 LGHDT, CDR2 YNNKEL (reference sequence). The CDR3 length is 15 residues. Between the trimmed V and J ends, which lost 1 base and 4 bases, there was a span of 13 bases. The CDR3 coding sequence is TGTGCCAGCAGCCAAGGACAGTCCCCAAGCACTGAAGCTTTCTTT. Encoded protein: CASSQGQSPSTEAFF.

The CDR3 nucleotides are TGCAGTGCTAGAAGAGGGGATTCACCCCTCCACTTT. It specifies CSARRGDSPLHF. V and J are TRBV20-1 and TRBJ1-6, with D possibly being TRBD1 (5 bases). The CDR3 covers 12 residues. CDR1 and CDR2 from the germline V gene are DFQATT and SNEGSKA (reference sequence). Between the trimmed V and J ends, which lost 2 bases and 8 bases, there was a span of 7 bases.

The sample holds a few counts of this clonotype. The V call is TRBV7-9, the J call TRBJ2-1, with TRBD1 matching 7 bases. Germline V gives CDR1 SEHNR, CDR2 FQNEAQ (reference sequence). V shed 1 base and J 0 bases; nucleotides not matched to a gene: 9. This CDR3 spans 18 amino acids. The CDR3 DNA follows: TGTGCCAGCAGCTTAGGGGCCCGACACAGGGGCTCCTACAATGAGCAGTTCTTC. This codes for CASSLGARHRGSYNEQFF.

The rearrangement joins TRBV20-1 to TRBJ2-2, with 12 bases identical to TRBD2. CDR3 length: 14 residues. Germline CDR1 DFQATT, CDR2 SNEGSKA (reference sequence). Trimming at V came to 4 bases and at J to 6 bases, leaving 3 bases not matched to a gene. CDR3 loop: CSATSGGAAGELFF. The CDR3 bases are TGCAGTGCTACTAGCGGGGGGGCCGCCGGGGAGCTGTTTTTT.

J is TRBJ2-3 and V is TRBV6-4; D might be TRBD2 (6 bases). Germline assignment: CDR1 MRHNA and CDR2 SNTAGT. CDR3 length equals 15 residues. V lost 6 bases and J 4 bases, leaving 17 bases between the germline ends. The CDR3 reads CASRPYGGAPDTQYF. The CDR3 DNA reads as TGTGCCAGCAGACCCTATGGCGGGGCCCCAGATACGCAGTATTTT.

This clonotype was observed many times. The rearrangement uses TRBV5-1 and TRBJ2-5, with 8 bases that match TRBD2. The CDR3 is 16 residues long. Unmatched junction bases numbered 6, after V lost 0 bases and J lost 2 bases. The germline gives CDR1 SGHRS, CDR2 YFSETQ. CDR3 in DNA: TGCGCCAGCAGCTTGGGGCTAGCGGGCATTCAAGAGACCCAGTACTTC. The encoded protein is CASSLGLAGIQETQYF. Based on the CDR3 plus reference TRBV5-1 and TRBJ2-5, the full variable domain is KAGVTQTPRYLIKTRGQQVTLSCSPISGHRSVSWYQQTPGQGLQFLFEYFSETQRNKGNFPGRFSGRQFSNSRSEMNVSTLELGDSALYLCASSLGLAGIQETQYFGPGTRLLVL.

This clonotype showed up many times. The rearrangement uses TRBV4-2 and TRBJ2-7; 7 positions agree with TRBD2. The CDR3 is 15 residues long. The V and J ends lost 2 bases and 1 base, in that order; junction bases with no gene match: 5. Germline V gene lookup returns CDR1 LGHNA and CDR2 YNFKEQ. The CDR3 coding sequence is TGTGCCAGCAGCCAATCGGCGGGGGTTTCCTACGAGCAGTACTTC. Its translation: CASSQSAGVSYEQYF.

The chain couples TRBV3-1 to TRBJ1-2, with D tentatively TRBD1 (6 bases). This CDR3 has 16 residues. V lost 1 base to trimming and J lost 6 bases, with 18 bases between them. Germline assignment: CDR1 LGHDT and CDR2 YNNKEL (reference sequence). CDR3: CASSQVHGGALNGYTF. The CDR3 DNA reads TGTGCCAGCAGCCAAGTTCACGGGGGGGCGCTGAATGGCTACACCTTC.

The V gene is TRBV25-1, the J gene TRBJ2-7; 9 nucleotides agree with TRBD1. The V segment lost 7 bases and the J segment 3 bases; nucleotides outside the gene matches: 7. The germline V gene has CDR1 MGHDK and CDR2 SYGVNS. The CDR3 is made up of 14 amino acids. The CDR3: CASTRDRVSYEQYF. The CDR3 DNA sequence: TGTGCCAGCACCCGGGACAGGGTTAGCTACGAGCAGTACTTC.

V usage is TRBV14 and J usage is TRBJ1-1; D gene unclear. Trimming removed 5 bases from V and 1 base from J, with 11 bases in between. Germline assignment: CDR1 SGHDN and CDR2 FVKESK. This CDR3 comprises 14 residues. CDR3 protein: CASSVTDWNTEAFF. In DNA, the CDR3 is TGTGCCAGCAGCGTAACCGACTGGAACACTGAAGCTTTCTTT.

This clonotype was counted a few times. The chain joins TRBV5-1 to TRBJ2-3; D is perhaps TRBD2 (6 bases). V was clipped by 7 bases and J by 2 bases, with 17 bases between them. CDR1 and CDR2 from the germline V gene are SGHRS and YFSETQ. The CDR3 is 15 amino acids. The CDR3 reads CASGLWDFLTDTQYF. The CDR3 DNA is TGCGCCAGCGGCCTATGGGACTTCCTCACAGATACGCAGTATTTT.